The clone carrying this T cell receptor beta chain was observed a handful of times. The record originates from a study of control samples from healthy donors and cancer patients. The CDR3 runs to 15 residues. Germline lookup yields CDR1 SGHAT and CDR2 FQNNGV. Trimming left V 0 bases short and J 1 base short, with 8 bases between. Repertoires were generated with immunoSEQ multiplex PCR, while TCRdb's copy carries only in-frame clones and drops some. This sample has roughly 100,000 clones; about 91% occur once, and the top ten carry 13% to 15%. The sample comprised blood. The sequence was obtained from a man under 40 in good health. The gene calls are TRBV11-2 and TRBJ2-3; weak D call: TRBD1 (5 bases). CDR3 in DNA: TGTGCCAGCAGCTTAGACAGGGCTGGCACAGATACGCAGTATTTT. Protein sequence: CASSLDRAGTDTQYF. Together with reference TRBV11-2 and TRBJ2-3, the CDR3 gives the full variable domain: EAGVAQSPRYKIIEKRQSVAFWCNPISGHATLYWYQQILGQGPKLLIQFQNNGVVDDSQLPKDRFSAERLKGVDSTLKIQPAKLEDSAVYLCASSLDRAGTDTQYFGPGTRLTVL.